Below, 30 T cell receptor beta chains from the same sample are listed, as sequenced in a study of T cell repertoires in cytomegalovirus infection. Their specific antigens are unknown. TCRdb analysed the reads with MiXCR anew, one entry per CDR3 protein. The sample lists 200,000 or so distinct CDR3 sequences, around two fifths occurring once. This sample comprised CD8+ T cells from cultured PBMCs, obtained from culture after CMV antigen stimulation. Receptors originate from a human donor in good health (CMV status not recorded). Some clones in this sample may be carry-over from other donors' samples.

This chain connects TRBV27 to TRBJ1-1, with a possible D match to TRBD1 (5 bases). This CDR3 is built from 14 residues. V was trimmed by 5 bases and J by 4 bases, leaving 14 bases between them. Germline CDR1 reads MNHEY; CDR2 reads SMNVEV (reference sequence). The CDR3 DNA reads as TGTGCCAGCAGTATGGCCGGGCAGGGCACTGAAGCTTTCTTT. Translating it yields CASSMAGQGTEAFF.

The chain combines TRBV14 with TRBJ1-1, with 7 bases lining up with TRBD1. The CDR3 extends over 15 amino acids. Germline CDR1 and CDR2: SGHDN and FVKESK. Trimming took 4 bases from V and 3 from J; bases not matched to a gene: 8. The CDR3 region has the DNA TGTGCCAGCAGCCCACTGGACAGGTTGTACACTGAAGCTTTCTTT. The encoded protein is CASSPLDRLYTEAFF. Full variable domain (remainder filled in from reference TRBV14 and TRBJ1-1): EAGVTQFPSHSVIEKGQTVTLRCDPISGHDNLYWYRRVMGKEIKFLLHFVKESKQDESGMPNNRFLAERTGGTYSTLKVQPAELEDSGVYFCASSPLDRLYTEAFFGQGTRLTVV.

The genes are TRBV7-6 and TRBJ1-5; D remains unclear. This CDR3 is built from 14 residues. Germline V CDR1 and CDR2: SGHVS, FNYEAQ. The V and J ends lost 2 bases and 6 bases respectively, with 11 bases between them. Here the CDR3 reads CASSLRVGGQPQHF. CDR3 DNA: TGTGCCAGCAGCTTAAGAGTAGGTGGTCAGCCCCAGCATTTT.

The CDR3 nucleotides read TGTGCCAGCAGCCGGACAGGGGGAGGGATCCAAGAGACCCAGTACTTC. Residues: CASSRTGGGIQETQYF. The chain is built from TRBV12-3 or TRBV12-4 and TRBJ2-5; TRBD1 matches 10 bases. V lost 6 bases to trimming and J lost 1 base; unmatched junction nucleotides: 8. The length of the CDR3 is 16 residues.

The gene calls are TRBV19 and TRBJ2-2; the D is unclear. The V gene's germline CDR1 is LNHDA and CDR2 SQIVND (reference sequence). Trimming removed 1 base at V and 6 bases at J, with 6 bases between. The CDR3 has 13 residues. The CDR3 loop is CASSIALPGELFF. CDR3 coding DNA: TGTGCCAGTAGTATAGCCCTCCCCGGGGAGCTGTTTTTT.

This clonotype has only one observation. This chain joins TRBV27 and TRBJ2-7; D is perhaps TRBD1 (5 bases). Looked up from germline, CDR1 is MNHEY and CDR2 is SMNVEV (reference sequence). The CDR3 is made up of 13 amino acids. Trimming shortened V by 6 bases and J by 12 bases, and 21 bases separated the two germline ends. CDR3 sequence reads: CASSLTAQYETYF. The DNA for the CDR3 is TGTGCCAGCAGCTTGACAGCTCAATACGAGACGTACTTC.

Here the CDR3 DNA reads TGTGCCAGCAGCTTAGTCCCCGCTGGACAGCTGAACACTGAAGCTTTCTTT. It specifies CASSLVPAGQLNTEAFF. The chain carries TRBV7-6 and TRBJ1-1, with D perhaps TRBD1 (6 bases). The CDR3 consists of 17 residues. With 1 base removed from V and 0 bases from J, the gap between germline ends came to 15 bases. CDR1 and CDR2 (germline): SGHVS, FNYEAQ.

The chain carries TRBV12-3 or TRBV12-4 and TRBJ2-1; the match to TRBD2 covers 7 bases. Unmatched junction bases numbered 5, after V lost 5 bases and J lost 10 bases. The length of the CDR3 is 12 residues. The CDR3: CASSGLVGEQFF. CDR3 bases: TGTGCCAGCAGTGGACTAGTCGGCGAGCAGTTCTTC.

The CDR3 nucleotides read TGTGCCAGCAGTTCCTCAGGTGGGGGGAATGAGCAGTTCTTC. Translation: CASSSSGGGNEQFF. The chain has TRBV7-9 and TRBJ2-1; D might be TRBD2 (6 bases). This CDR3 has 14 residues. Per germline, CDR1 SEHNR and CDR2 FQNEAQ (reference sequence). Between the trimmed V and J ends, which lost 6 bases and 7 bases, there was a span of 16 bases. The full variable domain, its missing parts supplied by reference TRBV7-9 and TRBJ2-1, is DTGVSQNPRHKITKRGQNVTFRCDPISEHNRLYWYRQTLGQGPEFLTYFQNEAQLEKSRLLSDRFSAERPKGSFSTLEIQRTEQGDSAMYLCASSSSGGGNEQFFGPGTRLTVL.

The chain joins TRBV7-6 to TRBJ2-2; D is unresolved. CDR1 and CDR2 from the germline V gene are SGHVS and FNYEAQ. The CDR3 is 13 amino acids. Trimming removed 5 bases from V and 0 bases from J, with 4 bases in between. CDR3 in DNA: TGTGCCAGCAGCGACTCGAACACCGGGGAGCTGTTTTTT. Protein: CASSDSNTGELFF.

The gene calls are TRBV7-2 and TRBJ1-1; D call uncertain. CDR1 and CDR2 (germline): SGHTA, FQGNSA. This CDR3 region has 14 residues. V was clipped by 2 bases and J by 0 bases, with 7 bases between them. This CDR3 is CASSLSDMNTEAFF. CDR3 DNA: TGTGCCAGCAGCTTAAGTGACATGAACACTGAAGCTTTCTTT.

This clonotype was picked up a small number of times. The genes are TRBV7-9 and TRBJ2-5; no reliable D call. CDR3 size: 13 residues. The germline V gene has CDR1 SEHNR and CDR2 FQNEAQ (reference sequence). V was cut by 1 base and J by 3 bases, with 6 bases left in between. CDR3 sequence: CASSLGVEETQYF. CDR3 coding DNA: TGTGCCAGCAGCTTAGGAGTAGAAGAGACCCAGTACTTC.

J is TRBJ2-3 and V is TRBV6-5, with D maybe TRBD2 (6 bases). The CDR3 has 14 residues. V was cut by 1 base and J by 3 bases, with 8 bases left in between. Germline V gives CDR1 MNHEY, CDR2 SVGAGI. CDR3 nucleotides: TGTGCCAGCAGTTACTTGGGGGGAACAGATACGCAGTATTTT. It translates to CASSYLGGTDTQYF.

The chain recombines TRBV28 with TRBJ2-3; no definite D call. The CDR3 consists of 13 residues. Germline V lookup: CDR1 MDHEN, CDR2 SYDVKM. V lost 6 bases to trimming and J lost 4 bases, with 11 bases between them. CDR3 coding DNA: TGTGCCAGCAGCTCCCCCTGGCCAGATACGCAGTATTTT. Translation gives CASSSPWPDTQYF.

This clonotype was found many times. The genes are TRBV7-8 and TRBJ2-7; 10 bases fit TRBD2. The J segment lost 2 bases and the V segment lost 2 bases, leaving 6 bases of the junction unmatched. The CDR3 spans 16 residues. Germline values: CDR1 SGHVS, CDR2 FQNEAQ. The CDR3 bases are TGTGCCAGCAGCTTATCCATAGCGGGAGGCGCCTACGAGCAGTACTTC. Translating it yields CASSLSIAGGAYEQYF.

This clonotype was counted a few times. CDR3 DNA: TGTGCCAGCACCCCCAGCGGGAGATGGTATGAGCAGTTCTTC. Its translation is CASTPSGRWYEQFF. This chain joins TRBV27 and TRBJ2-1, with TRBD2 matching 8 bases. The CDR3 extends over 14 amino acids. CDR1 is MNHEY, CDR2 SMNVEV, per germline (reference sequence). The trim removed 7 bases at V and 8 bases at J, leaving 10 bases unmatched.

The chain uses TRBV7-9 and TRBJ2-7; a weak D match, TRBD2 (6 bases). V was shortened by 1 base and J by 3 bases, with 10 bases between the two germline ends. This CDR3 region has 14 residues. CDR1 SEHNR and CDR2 FQNEAQ come from the germline V gene (reference sequence). The CDR3, as DNA: TGTGCCAGCAGCTTAGTTAGCGGAGGCTACGAGCAGTACTTC. This gives the protein CASSLVSGGYEQYF.

The chain joins TRBV29-1 to TRBJ1-1; D remains ambiguous. CDR1 SQVTM and CDR2 ANQGSEA come from the germline V gene. This CDR3 has 14 residues. The CDR3 DNA sequence: TGCAGTGGCGCACGGTTGGTGAAGAACACTGAAGCTTTCTTT. Protein product: CSGARLVKNTEAFF.

This clonotype was picked up a small number of times. The chain combines TRBV7-6 with TRBJ2-2; no clear D gene. Germline V lookup: CDR1 SGHVS, CDR2 FNYEAQ. The CDR3 is made up of 17 amino acids. The V end lost 4 bases, the J end lost 5 bases, and 20 bases lay between the germline ends. CDR3 amino acids: CASSSPEAAPRTGELFF. Written as DNA, the CDR3 is TGTGCCAGCAGCTCCCCAGAGGCGGCGCCGCGGACCGGGGAGCTGTTTTTT.

This chain joins TRBV20-1 and TRBJ2-5; 11 bases line up with TRBD2. The V and J ends lost 0 bases and 2 bases, in that order; junction bases with no gene match: 11. CDR3 length: 18 amino acids. CDR1 is DFQATT and CDR2 is SNEGSKA in the germline V gene (reference sequence). CDR3 in DNA: TGCAGTGCTAGAGATGGTAGCCTAGCGGGGGGCTATCAAGAGACCCAGTACTTC. Its translation: CSARDGSLAGGYQETQYF.

The chain couples TRBV28 to TRBJ2-1, with D perhaps TRBD1 or TRBD2 (6 bases each). Germline assignment: CDR1 MDHEN and CDR2 SYDVKM. This CDR3 region has 13 residues. The V gene lost 8 bases and the J gene lost 1 base, with 9 bases spanning the gap. CDR3 nucleotides: TGTGCCAGCGAGGGGGGTTCCTACAATGAGCAGTTCTTC. Translating it yields CASEGGSYNEQFF.

The genes are TRBV14 and TRBJ1-4, with TRBD1 matching over 9 bases. This CDR3 has 15 amino acids. Losses at the gene ends were 3 bases for V and 5 bases for J; bases not matched to a gene: 4. Germline CDR1 and CDR2: SGHDN and FVKESK. CDR3 in amino acids: CASSHRQGGNEKLFF. For the CDR3, the DNA is TGTGCCAGCAGCCACCGACAGGGGGGAAATGAAAAACTGTTTTTT. Filled out from reference TRBV14 and TRBJ1-4, the complete variable domain reads EAGVTQFPSHSVIEKGQTVTLRCDPISGHDNLYWYRRVMGKEIKFLLHFVKESKQDESGMPNNRFLAERTGGTYSTLKVQPAELEDSGVYFCASSHRQGGNEKLFFGSGTQLSVL.

This clonotype has only a few counts. V is TRBV27 and J is TRBJ2-1, with 7 nucleotides matching TRBD2. The CDR3 extends over 15 amino acids. Germline CDR1 MNHEY, CDR2 SMNVEV (reference sequence). V lost 0 bases to trimming and J lost 6 bases; unmatched junction nucleotides: 5. The CDR3 DNA is TGTGCCAGCAGTTTATCAGTGGGGGGGGGCAATGAGCAGTTCTTC. Encoded protein: CASSLSVGGGNEQFF.

As regards this clonotype: A read error may account for a junction end that differs from germline. This chain joins TRBV4-1 and TRBJ2-1; D is undetermined. Germline CDR1 MGHRA, CDR2 YSYEKL. This CDR3 has 11 amino acids. The CDR3 loop is CASSQDGEQFF. The CDR3 DNA reads TGTGCCAGCAGCCAAGACGGCGAGCAGTTCTTC.

This clonotype was detected a few times. The chain recombines TRBV6-5 with TRBJ2-2, with D possibly TRBD2 on 5 matching bases. The length of the CDR3 is 12 residues. V was clipped by 4 bases and J by 5 bases, with 5 bases between them. Germline-derived CDR1 and CDR2 are MNHEY and SVGAGI. The CDR3 sequence is CASSWETGELFF. The CDR3 DNA follows: TGTGCCAGCAGTTGGGAGACCGGGGAGCTGTTTTTT.

The chain employs TRBV12-3 or TRBV12-4 and TRBJ2-5, with a possible D match to TRBD1 (6 bases). The CDR3 has 14 residues. V lost 7 bases to trimming and J lost 5 bases, with 17 bases between them. The chain's CDR3 is CASTLEGVRETQYF. The DNA of the CDR3 is TGTGCCAGCACCCTCGAGGGGGTTCGGGAGACCCAGTACTTC.

In this sample, this clonotype turned up many times. The CDR3 spells CASSPTTGGFYNEQFF. The CDR3 region has the DNA TGTGCCAGCAGCCCAACGACAGGGGGCTTCTACAATGAGCAGTTCTTC. The chain recombines TRBV3-1 with TRBJ2-1; 10 bases agree with TRBD1. Trimming at V came to 4 bases and at J to 3 bases, leaving 6 bases not matched to a gene. This CDR3 has 16 residues. The germline gives CDR1 LGHDT, CDR2 YNNKEL (reference sequence).

This clonotype was counted ten times or more. This chain links TRBV7-9 with TRBJ2-7, with D tentatively TRBD2 (7 bases). Per the germline V gene, CDR1 is SEHNR and CDR2 is FQNEAQ (reference sequence). V was cut by 5 bases and J by 6 bases, with 17 bases left in between. This CDR3 has 14 residues. The CDR3 DNA is TGTGCCAGCAGCCCCAGTGGAGGGGGGGGCGAGCAGTACTTC. This gives the protein CASSPSGGGGEQYF.

This chain links TRBV7-7 with TRBJ2-5; D could derive from TRBD1 or TRBD2 (5 bases each). CDR1 is SSHAT and CDR2 is FNYEAQ in the germline V gene (reference sequence). V lost 4 bases, J lost 2 bases, and 11 bases lay in between. The CDR3 sequence is 14 residues long. CDR3 amino acids: CASSSGTWQETQYF. Here the CDR3 DNA reads TGTGCCAGCAGCTCAGGGACGTGGCAAGAGACCCAGTACTTC. The full variable domain, rest sourced from reference TRBV7-7 and TRBJ2-5, is GAGVSQSPRYKVTKRGQDVTLRCDPISSHATLYWYQQALGQGPEFLTYFNYEAQPDKSGLPSDRFSAERPEGSISTLTIQRTEQRDSAMYRCASSSGTWQETQYFGPGTRLLVL.

The chain carries TRBV9 and TRBJ1-1; D perhaps matches TRBD1 (5 bases). CDR1 and CDR2 (germline): SGDLS, YYNGEE. CDR3 length: 15 residues. With 0 bases removed from V and 4 bases from J, the gap between germline ends came to 13 bases. This chain's CDR3 is CASSVGRAGVTEAFF. Here the CDR3 DNA reads TGTGCCAGCAGCGTAGGCAGGGCTGGCGTCACTGAAGCTTTCTTT. Full variable domain (remainder filled in from reference TRBV9 and TRBJ1-1): DSGVTQTPKHLITATGQRVTLRCSPRSGDLSVYWYQQSLDQGLQFLIQYYNGEERAKGNILERFSAQQFPDLHSELNLSSLELGDSALYFCASSVGRAGVTEAFFGQGTRLTVV.